The clone carrying this T cell receptor (beta chain) was recorded a few times. The sample comes from a study of blood T cell repertoires in COVID-19. Using immunoSEQ multiplex PCR, the repertoire was profiled, and TCRdb retains in-frame clones only, with some absent. The data contain about 160,000 clones, roughly 80% of them singletons. V was cut by 3 bases and J by 3 bases, with 16 bases left in between. Germline CDR1 reads SGHNT; CDR2 reads YYREEE (reference sequence). CDR3 length equals 16 residues. The source material was peripheral blood. The chain couples TRBV5-4 to TRBJ1-3; maybe TRBD1 (6 bases). This TCR derives from a woman over 75 with acute or convalescent COVID-19. CDR3 DNA sequence: TGTGCCAGCAGCTCGCCGGACAGACCGATTGGAAACACCATATATTTT. Translating it yields CASSSPDRPIGNTIYF. Using reference TRBV5-4 and TRBJ1-3 for the parts outside the CDR3, the full variable domain is ETGVTQSPTHLIKTRGQQVTLRCSSQSGHNTVSWYQQALGQGPQFIFQYYREEENGRGNFPPRFSGLQFPNYSSELNVNALELDDSALYLCASSSPDRPIGNTIYFGEGSWLTVV.